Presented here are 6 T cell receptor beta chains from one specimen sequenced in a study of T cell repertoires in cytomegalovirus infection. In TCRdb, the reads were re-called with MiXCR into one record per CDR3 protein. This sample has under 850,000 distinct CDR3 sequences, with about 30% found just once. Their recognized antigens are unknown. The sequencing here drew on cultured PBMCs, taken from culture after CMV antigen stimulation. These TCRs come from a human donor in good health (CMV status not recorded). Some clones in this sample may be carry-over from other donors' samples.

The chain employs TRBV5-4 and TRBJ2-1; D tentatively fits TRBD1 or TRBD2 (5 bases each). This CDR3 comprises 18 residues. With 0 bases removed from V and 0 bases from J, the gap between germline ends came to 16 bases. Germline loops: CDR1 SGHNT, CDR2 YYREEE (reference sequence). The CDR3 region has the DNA TGTGCCAGCAGCTTGGTCCCCGGGGCCTCCCACTCCTACAATGAGCAGTTCTTC. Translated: CASSLVPGASHSYNEQFF.

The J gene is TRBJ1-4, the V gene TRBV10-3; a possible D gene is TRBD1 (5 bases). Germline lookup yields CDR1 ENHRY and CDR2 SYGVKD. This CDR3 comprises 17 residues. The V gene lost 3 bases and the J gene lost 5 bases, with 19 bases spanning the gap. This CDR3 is CAISDSVETARNEKLFF. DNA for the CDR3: TGTGCCATCAGTGACTCAGTCGAGACAGCCAGAAATGAAAAACTGTTTTTT.

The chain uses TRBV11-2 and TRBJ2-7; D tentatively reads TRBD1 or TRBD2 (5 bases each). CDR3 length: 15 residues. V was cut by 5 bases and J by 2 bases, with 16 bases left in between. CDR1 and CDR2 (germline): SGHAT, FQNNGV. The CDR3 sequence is CASSPGATDTYEQYF. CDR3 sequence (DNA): TGTGCCAGCAGCCCCGGGGCCACAGACACCTACGAGCAGTACTTC.

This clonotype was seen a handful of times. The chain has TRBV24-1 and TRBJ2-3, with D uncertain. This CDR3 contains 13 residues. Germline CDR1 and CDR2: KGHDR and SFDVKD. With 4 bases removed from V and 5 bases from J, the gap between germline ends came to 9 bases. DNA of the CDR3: TGTGCCACCAGTGACCCCCCCGTAGATACGCAGTATTTT. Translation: CATSDPPVDTQYF.

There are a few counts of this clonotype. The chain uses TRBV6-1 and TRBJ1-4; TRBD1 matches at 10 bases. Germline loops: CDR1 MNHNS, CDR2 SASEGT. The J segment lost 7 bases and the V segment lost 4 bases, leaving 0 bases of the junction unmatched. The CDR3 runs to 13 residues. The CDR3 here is CASSGTGGEKLFF. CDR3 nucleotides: TGTGCCAGCAGTGGGACAGGGGGTGAAAAACTGTTTTTT.

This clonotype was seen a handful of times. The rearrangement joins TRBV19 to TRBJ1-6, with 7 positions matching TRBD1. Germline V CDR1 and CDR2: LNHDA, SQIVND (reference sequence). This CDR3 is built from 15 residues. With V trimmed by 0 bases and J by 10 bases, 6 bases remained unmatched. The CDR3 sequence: CASSIDRNRGSPLHF. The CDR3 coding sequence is TGTGCCAGTAGTATAGATCGTAACAGGGGATCACCCCTCCACTTT.